Shown below are 24 T cell receptor beta chains from a single sample sequenced in a study of shared clonotypes between healthy human individuals. TCRdb keeps only in-frame clones here, not all; method: immunoSEQ multiplex PCR. The sample yields 2 million to 3 million clones, approximately 93% seen once. The sample consisted of naive CD4+ T cells from PBMCs. Subset noted: CD45RA+ positively selected. These TCRs come from a man in his late teens or twenties in good health. Some clones in this sample may be carry-over from other donors' samples.

The V and J genes are TRBV7-9 and TRBJ2-5, with TRBD1 as a possible D gene (6 bases). CDR1 and CDR2 from the germline V gene are SEHNR and FQNEAQ (reference sequence). V lost 0 bases to trimming and J lost 5 bases, with 13 bases between them. The CDR3 is 15 residues long. For the CDR3, the DNA is TGTGCCAGCAGCTTAGCCCTACAGGGCTCCGAGACCCAGTACTTC. It is translated as CASSLALQGSETQYF.

The chain recombines TRBV7-3 with TRBJ1-5; no reliable D call. Deletions cut 0 bases from V and 4 bases from J, with 7 bases between. This CDR3 has 14 residues. Per germline, CDR1 SGHTA and CDR2 FQGTGA. CDR3: CASSLTGPNQPQHF. As DNA, the CDR3 is TGTGCCAGCAGCTTAACCGGACCTAATCAGCCCCAGCATTTT.

This clone appeared once. This chain connects TRBV30 to TRBJ1-5; TRBD1 is a possible D gene (6 bases). CDR3 length: 17 residues. Germline lookup yields CDR1 GTSNPN and CDR2 SVGIG (reference sequence). V was pared by 2 bases and J by 1 base, with 18 bases between. CDR3 residues: CAWSPASDSYSNQPQHF. In nucleotides, the CDR3 is TGTGCCTGGAGTCCCGCTTCGGACAGCTACAGCAATCAGCCCCAGCATTTT.

This clone was counted between two and nine times. The V call is TRBV27, the J call TRBJ1-4, with D unresolved. The germline V gene has CDR1 MNHEY and CDR2 SMNVEV (reference sequence). The germline V and J ends were trimmed by 6 bases and 7 bases, with 12 bases remaining between them. The CDR3 extends over 13 amino acids. The DNA for the CDR3 is TGTGCCAGCAGGATTGGAATCAGTGAAAAACTGTTTTTT. Protein sequence: CASRIGISEKLFF.

V and J are TRBV5-1 and TRBJ2-1; D gene unclear. V was trimmed by 4 bases and J by 4 bases, leaving 15 bases between them. Germline values: CDR1 SGHRS, CDR2 YFSETQ. The CDR3 is 15 amino acids. CDR3 in amino acids: CASSRRRSPYNEQFF. CDR3 DNA sequence: TGCGCCAGCAGCAGGCGACGTAGCCCATACAATGAGCAGTTCTTC.

This sequence joins TRBV7-9 and TRBJ2-3, with D unclear. Trimming removed 1 base from V and 5 bases from J, with 10 bases in between. CDR3 length: 14 residues. Germline V gene sequence: CDR1 SEHNR, CDR2 FQNEAQ (reference sequence). The CDR3 DNA reads as TGTGCCAGCAGCTTAGGGGCGACGCTAGATACGCAGTATTTT. It specifies CASSLGATLDTQYF. The variable domain in full, completed from reference TRBV7-9 and TRBJ2-3, reads DTGVSQNPRHKITKRGQNVTFRCDPISEHNRLYWYRQTLGQGPEFLTYFQNEAQLEKSRLLSDRFSAERPKGSFSTLEIQRTEQGDSAMYLCASSLGATLDTQYFGPGTRLTVL.

This chain connects TRBV9 to TRBJ2-7, with 9 bases aligning to TRBD1. The V gene's germline CDR1 is SGDLS and CDR2 YYNGEE. This CDR3 comprises 17 residues. V was pared by 0 bases and J by 2 bases, with 9 bases of the junction left unmatched. CDR3 bases: TGTGCCAGCAGCGTAGATGTAACAGGGGGCCCCCCCTACGAGCAGTACTTC. This codes for CASSVDVTGGPPYEQYF.

This CDR3 is CASSQDWGSTEAFF. The CDR3 DNA reads TGCGCCAGCAGCCAAGATTGGGGTTCCACTGAAGCTTTCTTT. The chain has TRBV4-3 and TRBJ1-1, with D unclear. Germline lookup yields CDR1 LGHNA and CDR2 YSLEER. V dropped 0 bases and J dropped 4 bases, with 9 bases sitting between them. The CDR3 has 14 amino acids.

The V and J genes are TRBV7-3 and TRBJ2-3; D might be TRBD1 or TRBD2, each matching 6 bases. V lost 0 bases and J lost 4, with 14 bases in between. In germline, CDR1 is SGHTA, CDR2 FQGTGA. This CDR3 has 16 residues. CDR3 nucleotide sequence: TGTGCCAGCAGCTTAACGAGGGCAGGGGAGGCAGATACGCAGTATTTT. It encodes CASSLTRAGEADTQYF. The full variable domain, rest sourced from reference TRBV7-3 and TRBJ2-3, is GAGVSQTPSNKVTEKGKYVELRCDPISGHTALYWYRQSLGQGPEFLIYFQGTGAADDSGLPNDRFFAVRPEGSVSTLKIQRTERGDSAVYLCASSLTRAGEADTQYFGPGTRLTVL.

J is TRBJ1-4 and V is TRBV27; TRBD1 is a possible D gene (5 bases). Germline CDR1 is MNHEY and CDR2 is SMNVEV (reference sequence). This CDR3 has 15 amino acids. V lost 6 bases to trimming and J lost 4 bases, with 15 bases between them. CDR3 amino acids: CASSQSTGRNEKLFF. CDR3 sequence (DNA): TGTGCCAGCAGCCAATCCACAGGCCGTAATGAAAAACTGTTTTTT.

The chain links TRBV11-2 to TRBJ2-1; 13 bases match TRBD2. CDR1 and CDR2 (germline): SGHAT, FQNNGV. With 4 bases clipped from V and 9 bases from J, the junction kept 9 bases outside the gene matches. This CDR3 region has 16 residues. The CDR3 region has the DNA TGTGCCAGCAGCTCTCGACTAGCGGGAGGCCCAATTGAGCAGTTCTTC. Translated: CASSSRLAGGPIEQFF.

This clone was detected only once. This specimen includes other DNA sequences encoding the same CDR3. The rearrangement joins TRBV11-3 to TRBJ1-1; D uncertain. The germline V and J ends were trimmed by 3 bases and 2 bases, with 7 bases remaining between them. The CDR3 has 13 amino acids. The germline V gene has CDR1 SGHNT and CDR2 YENEEA. CDR3 sequence (DNA): TGTGCCAGCAGCTTCCAAGGAAACACTGAAGCTTTCTTT. Translation gives CASSFQGNTEAFF.

The chain links TRBV7-2 to TRBJ1-1, with unresolved D. V was trimmed by 2 bases and J by 9 bases, leaving 10 bases between them. Germline CDR1 SGHTA, CDR2 FQGNSA. This CDR3 is 12 amino acids long. The CDR3 nucleotides are TGTGCCAGCAGCTTATTCGGTACCCAAGCTTTCTTT. Residues: CASSLFGTQAFF.

This chain connects TRBV21-1 to TRBJ1-1; the table's D call of TRBD1 was not tested on the DNA. TRBV21-1 is assigned pseudogene status. The CDR3 is 15 amino acids. The CDR3, as DNA: TGTGCCAGCAGCAAAGACGGACAGGGCTTCGCTGAAGCTTTCTTT. This gives the protein CASSKDGQGFAEAFF.

V gene TRBV19 combines with J gene TRBJ1-2; D perhaps matches TRBD1 (5 bases). This CDR3 is built from 13 residues. CDR1 is LNHDA and CDR2 is SQIVND in the germline V gene (reference sequence). V lost 9 bases, J lost 1 base, and 12 bases lay in between. CDR3: CASRQSLNYGYTF. The CDR3 DNA follows: TGTGCCAGCCGACAGTCACTTAACTATGGCTACACCTTC.

The V and J genes are TRBV10-3 and TRBJ1-2; TRBD1 aligns across 7 bases. V lost 6 bases, J lost 2 bases, and 6 bases stayed unmatched. CDR1 and CDR2 (germline): ENHRY, SYGVKD. The CDR3 runs 14 residues. CDR3 bases: TGTGCCATCAGCGATTCGACAGGGAACTATGGCTACACCTTC. Residues: CAISDSTGNYGYTF.

The chain recombines TRBV2 with TRBJ2-5, with D maybe TRBD1 (6 bases). V lost 4 bases and J lost 0, with 6 bases in between. The CDR3 loop spans 13 amino acids. Germline CDR1 and CDR2: SNHLY and FYNNEI. The CDR3, as DNA: TGTGCCAGCAGTGGGGACAACCAAGAGACCCAGTACTTC. The encoded protein is CASSGDNQETQYF. Drawing the rest from reference TRBV2 and TRBJ2-5, the complete variable domain is EPEVTQTPSHQVTQMGQEVILRCVPISNHLYFYWYRQILGQKVEFLVSFYNNEISEKSEIFDDQFSVERPDGSNFTLKIRSTKLEDSAMYFCASSGDNQETQYFGPGTRLLVL.

The chain carries TRBV5-6 and TRBJ2-2; possible D gene TRBD2, 5 bases. Trimming pared 4 bases from V and 4 bases from J, leaving 11 bases between. The CDR3 is made up of 14 amino acids. The germline V gene encodes CDR1 SGHDT and CDR2 YYEEEE. In DNA, the CDR3 is TGTGCCAGCAGCCTTTCGGGGTTCACCGGGGAGCTGTTTTTT. Residues: CASSLSGFTGELFF.

The chain is built from TRBV10-3 and TRBJ2-7; D remains ambiguous. Germline CDR1 ENHRY, CDR2 SYGVKD. The germline V and J ends were trimmed by 3 bases and 3 bases, with 9 bases remaining between them. The CDR3 loop spans 13 amino acids. The CDR3 DNA reads TGTGCCATCAGTGAACTACCAAACTACGAGCAGTACTTC. This translates into CAISELPNYEQYF.

The rearrangement links TRBV7-2 to TRBJ1-2; 9 positions match TRBD1. Germline V CDR1 and CDR2: SGHTA, FQGNSA. The CDR3 totals 14 residues. After removal of 4 bases from V and 5 bases from J, the junction contained 5 bases not matched to a gene. Written as DNA, the CDR3 is TGTGCCAGCAGCTCAGGACAGGGGAGATATGGCTACACCTTC. This sequence encodes CASSSGQGRYGYTF.

The genes are TRBV28 and TRBJ1-3, with a weak D call TRBD1 (5 bases). The CDR3 has 16 residues. V lost 3 bases, J lost 0 bases, and 12 bases lay in between. Looked up from germline, CDR1 is MDHEN and CDR2 is SYDVKM. In DNA form, the CDR3 reads TGTGCCAGCAGTTTGAGAGGGGCCCTCTCTGGAAACACCATATATTTT. This sequence encodes CASSLRGALSGNTIYF.

The chain uses TRBV5-1 and TRBJ2-5; D gene unclear. Trimming left V 0 bases short and J 5 bases short, with 11 bases between. Germline CDR1 reads SGHRS; CDR2 reads YFSETQ. This CDR3 comprises 14 residues. The CDR3 spells CASSLGKGYETQYF. CDR3 nucleotide sequence: TGCGCCAGCAGCTTGGGGAAGGGATATGAGACCCAGTACTTC.

Concerning this clone itself: Other DNA sequences of this sample code for an identical CDR3. V gene TRBV28 combines with J gene TRBJ1-1; the D gene is possibly TRBD1 (6 bases). Trimming stripped 3 bases from V and 0 bases from J, with 11 bases between. The CDR3 runs 15 residues. Looked up from germline, CDR1 is MDHEN and CDR2 is SYDVKM. The CDR3 DNA is TGTGCCAGCAGTTTGGGGGCTAGTATGAACACTGAAGCTTTCTTT. It specifies CASSLGASMNTEAFF.

CDR3 sequence (DNA): TGTGCCAGCAGTGAATCACTAGCGGGAGGTGAGCAGTTCTTC. It translates to CASSESLAGGEQFF. The chain is built from TRBV2 and TRBJ2-1, with 12 bases fitting TRBD2. V trimming: 2 bases; J trimming: 9 bases; junction bases outside the gene matches: 2. The V gene's germline CDR1 is SNHLY and CDR2 FYNNEI. The CDR3 consists of 14 residues.